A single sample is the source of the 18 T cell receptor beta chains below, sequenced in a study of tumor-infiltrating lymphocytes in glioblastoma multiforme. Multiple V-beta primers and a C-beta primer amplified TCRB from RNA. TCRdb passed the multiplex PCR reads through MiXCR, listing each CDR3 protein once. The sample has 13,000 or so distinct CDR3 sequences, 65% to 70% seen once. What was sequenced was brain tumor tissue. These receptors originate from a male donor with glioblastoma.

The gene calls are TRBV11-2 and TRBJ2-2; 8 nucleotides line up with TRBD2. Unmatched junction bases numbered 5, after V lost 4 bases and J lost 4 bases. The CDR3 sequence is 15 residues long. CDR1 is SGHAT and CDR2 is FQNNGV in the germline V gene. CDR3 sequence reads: CASSSGLAGTGELFF. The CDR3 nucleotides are TGTGCCAGCAGCTCCGGACTAGCCGGCACCGGGGAGCTGTTTTTT.

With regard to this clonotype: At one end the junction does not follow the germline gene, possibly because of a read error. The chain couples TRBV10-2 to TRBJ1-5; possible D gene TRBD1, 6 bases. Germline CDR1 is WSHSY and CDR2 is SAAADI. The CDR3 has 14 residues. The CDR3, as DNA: TGCGCCAGTAGTGAGTCGAGGGGGGGTCGGTCCCAGCATTTT. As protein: CASSESRGGRSQHF.

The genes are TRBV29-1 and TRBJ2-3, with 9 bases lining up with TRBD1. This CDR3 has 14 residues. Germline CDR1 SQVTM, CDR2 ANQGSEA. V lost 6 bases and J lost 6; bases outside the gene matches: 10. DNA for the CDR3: TGCAGCGTACGGGACAGGGCAGGAGTGGATACGCAGTATTTT. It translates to CSVRDRAGVDTQYF.

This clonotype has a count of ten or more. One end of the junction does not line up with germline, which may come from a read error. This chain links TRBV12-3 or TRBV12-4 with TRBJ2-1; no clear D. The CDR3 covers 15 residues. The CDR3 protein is CASSLSRSFDNEQFF. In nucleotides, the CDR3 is TGTGCCAGCAGTTTATCCCGGTCCTTCGACAATGAGCAGTTCTTT.

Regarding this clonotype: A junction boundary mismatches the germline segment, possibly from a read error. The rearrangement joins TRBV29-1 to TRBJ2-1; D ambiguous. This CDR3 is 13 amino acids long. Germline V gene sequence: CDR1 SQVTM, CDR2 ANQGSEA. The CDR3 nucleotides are TGCGGCGTTGAACAAGGAACGAGAGAATGGCGGTTCTTC. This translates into CGVEQGTREWRFF.

The CDR3 protein is CASSFQAGRETQYF. CDR3 bases: TGTGCCAGCAGCTTCCAGGCAGGGCGGGAGACCCAGTACTTC. The chain recombines TRBV11-2 with TRBJ2-5, with D perhaps TRBD1 (5 bases). V was pared by 3 bases and J by 5 bases, with 13 bases between. Germline V gives CDR1 SGHAT, CDR2 FQNNGV. CDR3 length: 14 residues. Full variable domain (missing parts from reference TRBV11-2 and TRBJ2-5): EAGVAQSPRYKIIEKRQSVAFWCNPISGHATLYWYQQILGQGPKLLIQFQNNGVVDDSQLPKDRFSAERLKGVDSTLKIQPAKLEDSAVYLCASSFQAGRETQYFGPGTRLLVL.

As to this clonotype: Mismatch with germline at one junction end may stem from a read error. Written as DNA, the CDR3 is TGCAGTGCCAACCTTCGGACTTGCGGGCTCCCGGGGCAGAACTTT. It codes for CSANLRTCGLPGQNF. The chain carries TRBV20-1 and TRBJ2-7; D assignment may be TRBD1 or TRBD2 (5 bases each). CDR1 is DFQATT, CDR2 SNEGSKA, per germline (reference sequence). The CDR3 extends over 15 amino acids.

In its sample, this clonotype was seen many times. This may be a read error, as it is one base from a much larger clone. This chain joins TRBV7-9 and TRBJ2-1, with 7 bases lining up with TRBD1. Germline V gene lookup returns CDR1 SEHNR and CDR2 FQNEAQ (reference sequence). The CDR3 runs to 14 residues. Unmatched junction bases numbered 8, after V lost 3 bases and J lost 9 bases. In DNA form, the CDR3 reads TGTGCCAGCAGCTTTGGGACAGAAACGGGTGAGCAGTTCTTC. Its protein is CASSFGTETGEQFF.

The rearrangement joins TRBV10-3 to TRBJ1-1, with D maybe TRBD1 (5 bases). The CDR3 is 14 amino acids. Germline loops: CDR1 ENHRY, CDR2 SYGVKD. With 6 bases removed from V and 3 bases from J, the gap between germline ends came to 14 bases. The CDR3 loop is CAIRGREQYTEAFF. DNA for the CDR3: TGTGCCATCAGGGGCAGGGAGCAGTACACTGAAGCTTTCTTT.

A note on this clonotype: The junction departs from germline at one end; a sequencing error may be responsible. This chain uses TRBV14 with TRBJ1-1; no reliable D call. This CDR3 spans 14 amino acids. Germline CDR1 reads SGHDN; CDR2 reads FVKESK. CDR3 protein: CASGQLRSGTEAFF. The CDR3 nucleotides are TGCGCCAGCGGCCAACTACGGTCAGGCACTGAAGCTTTCTTT.

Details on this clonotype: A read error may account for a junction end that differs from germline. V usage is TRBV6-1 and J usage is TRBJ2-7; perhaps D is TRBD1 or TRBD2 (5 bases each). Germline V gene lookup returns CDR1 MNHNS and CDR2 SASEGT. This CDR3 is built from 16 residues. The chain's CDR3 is CASSAHKVAGTYEHYF. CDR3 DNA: TGTGCCAGCAGTGCCCACAAAGTAGCAGGGACCTACGAGCATTACTTC.

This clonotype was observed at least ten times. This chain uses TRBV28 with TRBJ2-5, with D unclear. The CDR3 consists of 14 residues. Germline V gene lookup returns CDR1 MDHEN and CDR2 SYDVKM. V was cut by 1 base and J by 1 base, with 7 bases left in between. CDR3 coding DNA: TGTGCCAGCAGTTTATCACAGATCCAAGAGACCCAGTACTTC. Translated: CASSLSQIQETQYF.

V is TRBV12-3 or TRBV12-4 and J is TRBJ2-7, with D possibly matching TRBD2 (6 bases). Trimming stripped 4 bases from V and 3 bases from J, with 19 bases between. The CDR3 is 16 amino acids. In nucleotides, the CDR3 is TGTGCCAGCAGTTCCGGAACTATCGGGAGAGACTACGAGCAGTACTTC. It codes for CASSSGTIGRDYEQYF.

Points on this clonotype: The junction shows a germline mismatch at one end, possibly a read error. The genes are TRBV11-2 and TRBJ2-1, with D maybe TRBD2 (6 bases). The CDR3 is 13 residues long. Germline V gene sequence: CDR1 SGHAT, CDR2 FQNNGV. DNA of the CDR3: TGTGCCTGCAGCTTGGCCGGGAGCAATGAGCAATTCTTC. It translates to CACSLAGSNEQFF.

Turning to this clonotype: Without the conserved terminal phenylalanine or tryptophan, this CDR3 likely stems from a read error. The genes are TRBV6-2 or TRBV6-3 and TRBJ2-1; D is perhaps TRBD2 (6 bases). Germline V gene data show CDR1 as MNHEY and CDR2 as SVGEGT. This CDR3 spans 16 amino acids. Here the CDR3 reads CANSYSGGALYNEQFL. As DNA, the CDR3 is TGTGCCAACAGTTACTCAGGCGGGGCTCTTTACAATGAACAGTTCTTA.

Here the CDR3 reads CSVDGGYGQPQHF. The DNA for the CDR3 is TGCAGCGTTGACGGGGGCTACGGTCAGCCCCAGCATTTT. The chain combines TRBV29-1 with TRBJ1-5, with TRBD1 as a possible D gene (6 bases). Per germline, CDR1 SQVTM and CDR2 ANQGSEA. This CDR3 contains 13 residues. Trimming pared 3 bases from V and 6 bases from J, leaving 12 bases between.

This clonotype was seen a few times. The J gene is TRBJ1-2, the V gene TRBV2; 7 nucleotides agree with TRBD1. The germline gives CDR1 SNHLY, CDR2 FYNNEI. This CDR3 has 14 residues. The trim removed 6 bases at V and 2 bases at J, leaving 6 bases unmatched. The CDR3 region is CASRPGQLNYGYTF. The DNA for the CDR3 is TGTGCCAGCAGGCCGGGACAGTTGAACTATGGCTACACCTTC.

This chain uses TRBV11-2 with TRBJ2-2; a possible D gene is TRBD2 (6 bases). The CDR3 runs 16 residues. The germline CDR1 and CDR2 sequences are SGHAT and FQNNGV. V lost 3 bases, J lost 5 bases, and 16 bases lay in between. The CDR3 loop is CASSFQQGAGTGELFF. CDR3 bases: TGTGCCAGCAGCTTCCAGCAAGGGGCGGGGACCGGGGAGCTGTTTTTT.